The source of this T cell receptor beta chain is a study of cytomegalovirus exposure and HLA in healthy donors. Notes on the study in general: In a later analysis, a missense DCLRE1C variant was linked to TCR beta V- and J-gene trimming. Reportedly, HLA-A and HLA-B alleles of most subjects were accurately predicted from TCR beta. Despite most TCR sequences being rare, some public TCRs occurred in many donors. Common viral pathogens seemed to be connected with several of the most significant clusters, according to a later analysis.

Primers for the PCR totalled 60 Vbeta and 13 Jbeta. This table comes from immunoSEQ multiplex PCR, and its TCRdb copy is limited to in-frame clones, with some not included. The data show about 120,000 clones, around 77% seen once. Germline V gene lookup returns CDR1 SGHVS and CDR2 FQNEAQ. The germline V and J ends were trimmed by 3 bases and 6 bases, with 11 bases remaining between them. The CDR3 totals 13 residues. Note on this clone: The antigen is not known.

The chain employs TRBV7-8 and TRBJ1-1, with D tentatively TRBD1 (6 bases). The specimen sequenced was PBMCs. This TCR derives from a woman in her 30s in good health and CMV-seropositive. In nucleotides, the CDR3 is TGTGCCAGCAGCTTTGAGGGGGAACCTGAAGCTTTCTTT. This encodes CASSFEGEPEAFF. The full variable domain, in which reference TRBV7-8 and TRBJ1-1 provide the parts outside the CDR3, is GAGVSQSPRYKVAKRGQDVALRCDPISGHVSLFWYQQALGQGPEFLTYFQNEAQLDKSGLPSDRFFAERPEGSVSTLKIQRTQQEDSAVYLCASSFEGEPEAFFGQGTRLTVV.